This TCR beta chain was observed in a study of OX40 agonist ivuxolimab in advanced cancers. At the level of the study: Prior checkpoint blockade (anti-PD-1, anti-PD-L1 or anti-CTLA-4) was permitted; 40% had it. Findings and limits, study-wide: Dose levels from 0.1 to 3.0 mg/kg saw CD4+ and CD8+ blood T cells expand clonally by week 6. Among the lowest levels of clonal expansion were found in partial responders at 0.1-3.0 mg/kg.

V shed 5 bases and J shed 5 bases, with 12 bases lying between them. Germline V lookup: CDR1 SGHAT, CDR2 FQNNGV. The CDR3 contains 13 residues. As concerns this clone: What it binds is unknown.

Measured with immunoSEQ multiplex PCR; TCRdb has only the in-frame clones, and not every one. The sample consists of tens of thousands of clones, about 90% of them appearing once. The specimen was CD4+ or CD8+ T cells sorted from blood, collected in a trial of the OX40 agonist ivuxolimab. V is TRBV11-2 and J is TRBJ1-1, with D hard to call. This receptor was identified in an adult with an advanced solid tumor such as melanoma, head and neck, liver or kidney cancer. This CDR3 is CASSLISGTEAFF. CDR3 bases: TGTGCCAGCAGCCTTATTAGTGGGACTGAAGCTTTCTTT.